The subject of this entry is one T cell receptor (beta chain). During active infection, Seattle patients enrolled and were then monitored through disease. This specimen comes from a study of blood T cell repertoires in COVID-19. Study in general: Samples came from the United States, Italy and Spain, spanning acute and convalescent COVID-19. Sample material is recorded as cDNA or gDNA derived from T cells, B-cell-depleted T cells, or PBMCs.

V was clipped by 2 bases and J by 5 bases, with 14 bases between them. CDR3 size: 15 residues. Germline V gene data show CDR1 as SGHDT and CDR2 as YYEEEE. Authors' methods: By means of reference gene primer amplification, nucleated cell counts were estimated. This table comes from immunoSEQ multiplex PCR, and its TCRdb copy is limited to in-frame clones, with some not included. V and J calls and clone size are given by that table; D and trimming were obtained from the DNA. The sample carries 330,000 or so clones, roughly 86% recorded once. The receptor was derived from a man younger than 40 with COVID-19, enrolled during active disease. The rearrangement joins TRBV5-6 to TRBJ2-1; weak D call: TRBD2 (5 bases). The source material was peripheral blood. CDR3 nucleotides: TGTGCCAGCAGCTTACGTCCAAGAGGGAACAATGAGCAGTTCTTC. This encodes CASSLRPRGNNEQFF. Full variable domain (outside the CDR3, taken from reference TRBV5-6 and TRBJ2-1): DAGVTQSPTHLIKTRGQQVTLRCSPKSGHDTVSWYQQALGQGPQFIFQYYEEEERQRGNFPDRFSGHQFPNYSSELNVNALLLGDSALYLCASSLRPRGNNEQFFGPGTRLTVL.